The present TCR beta chain was sequenced within a study of blood T cells in healthy people across ages. Whole-study context: Capture via template switching afforded approximately one barcoded beta molecule per two T cells.

A sample-barcoded 5' primer and a J-beta primer mix were used in a second PCR of roughly 7 to 11 cycles. Each cDNA molecule was tagged by a template-switch adaptor that had 12 random nucleotides. A single record per CDR3 protein comes from TCRdb applying MiXCR to the 5' RACE reads. There are 1.5 million to 2 million distinct CDR3 sequences in the sample; approximately 50% occur only once, and approximately 2.1% lies in the top ten. The table lists this clonotype with a few counts. What it binds is not known. Study-wide findings and caveats: Comparison with aged donors showed that long-lived donors had more naive CD4+ cells and higher diversity. Possibly confounding the expanded clonotype changes was the fact that donor CMV status was unknown.

V lost 7 bases and J lost 4, with 16 bases in between. This CDR3 is 13 amino acids long. From germline, CDR1 is DFQATT and CDR2 SNEGSKA (reference sequence). The V gene is TRBV20-1, the J gene TRBJ2-5; D possibly uses TRBD1 or TRBD2 (6 bases each). Sequencing was carried out using blood. The receptor's source is a woman aged 40-49 years in good health. The CDR3 DNA reads TGCAGTGTGGTCAGGGGAGGCCGAGAGACCCAGTACTTC. Its translation is CSVVRGGRETQYF.